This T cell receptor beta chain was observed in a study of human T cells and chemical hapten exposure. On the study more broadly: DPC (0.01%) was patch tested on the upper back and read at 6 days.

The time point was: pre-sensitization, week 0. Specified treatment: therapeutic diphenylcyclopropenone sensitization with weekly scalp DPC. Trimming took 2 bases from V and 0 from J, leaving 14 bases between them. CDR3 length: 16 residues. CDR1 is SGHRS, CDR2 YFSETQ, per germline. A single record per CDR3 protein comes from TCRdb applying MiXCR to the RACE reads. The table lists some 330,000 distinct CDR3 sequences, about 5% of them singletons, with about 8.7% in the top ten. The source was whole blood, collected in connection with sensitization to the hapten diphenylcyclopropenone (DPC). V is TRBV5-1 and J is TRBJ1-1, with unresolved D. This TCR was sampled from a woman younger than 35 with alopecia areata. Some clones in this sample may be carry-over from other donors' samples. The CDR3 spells CASSFGGIPLNTEAFF. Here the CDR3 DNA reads TGCGCCAGCAGCTTTGGAGGAATTCCACTGAACACTGAAGCTTTCTTT. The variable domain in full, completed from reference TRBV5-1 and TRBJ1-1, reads KAGVTQTPRYLIKTRGQQVTLSCSPISGHRSVSWYQQTPGQGLQFLFEYFSETQRNKGNFPGRFSGRQFSNSRSEMNVSTLELGDSALYLCASSFGGIPLNTEAFFGQGTRLTVV.